This T cell receptor (beta chain) stems from a study of cytomegalovirus exposure and HLA in healthy donors. Background on the study: One earlier analysis, a look at about 179 million T cells, found some 100 million unique TCR beta sequences. Notes on the study in general: A reported reduction in N-insertions relative to the roughly 710-donor mean was seen in an Asian-associated ancestry cluster in a later analysis.

About this clone: Antigen unknown.

The PCR used 60 Vbeta and 13 Jbeta primers. Generated by immunoSEQ multiplex PCR, the TCRdb table keeps only in-frame clones and is missing some. Among approximately 170,000 clones, around 72% were seen once, and the ten largest hold 7%. CDR3 length equals 12 residues. V was pared by 7 bases and J by 0 bases, with 9 bases between. From germline, CDR1 is GTSNPN and CDR2 SVGIG (reference sequence). The sample consisted of PBMCs. The TCR was taken from a woman aged 35 to 49 in good health and CMV-seropositive. The chain employs TRBV30 and TRBJ1-1, with D maybe TRBD1 (6 bases). Here the CDR3 DNA reads TGTGCCTTGACAGGTCTGAACACTGAAGCTTTCTTT. It translates to CALTGLNTEAFF.